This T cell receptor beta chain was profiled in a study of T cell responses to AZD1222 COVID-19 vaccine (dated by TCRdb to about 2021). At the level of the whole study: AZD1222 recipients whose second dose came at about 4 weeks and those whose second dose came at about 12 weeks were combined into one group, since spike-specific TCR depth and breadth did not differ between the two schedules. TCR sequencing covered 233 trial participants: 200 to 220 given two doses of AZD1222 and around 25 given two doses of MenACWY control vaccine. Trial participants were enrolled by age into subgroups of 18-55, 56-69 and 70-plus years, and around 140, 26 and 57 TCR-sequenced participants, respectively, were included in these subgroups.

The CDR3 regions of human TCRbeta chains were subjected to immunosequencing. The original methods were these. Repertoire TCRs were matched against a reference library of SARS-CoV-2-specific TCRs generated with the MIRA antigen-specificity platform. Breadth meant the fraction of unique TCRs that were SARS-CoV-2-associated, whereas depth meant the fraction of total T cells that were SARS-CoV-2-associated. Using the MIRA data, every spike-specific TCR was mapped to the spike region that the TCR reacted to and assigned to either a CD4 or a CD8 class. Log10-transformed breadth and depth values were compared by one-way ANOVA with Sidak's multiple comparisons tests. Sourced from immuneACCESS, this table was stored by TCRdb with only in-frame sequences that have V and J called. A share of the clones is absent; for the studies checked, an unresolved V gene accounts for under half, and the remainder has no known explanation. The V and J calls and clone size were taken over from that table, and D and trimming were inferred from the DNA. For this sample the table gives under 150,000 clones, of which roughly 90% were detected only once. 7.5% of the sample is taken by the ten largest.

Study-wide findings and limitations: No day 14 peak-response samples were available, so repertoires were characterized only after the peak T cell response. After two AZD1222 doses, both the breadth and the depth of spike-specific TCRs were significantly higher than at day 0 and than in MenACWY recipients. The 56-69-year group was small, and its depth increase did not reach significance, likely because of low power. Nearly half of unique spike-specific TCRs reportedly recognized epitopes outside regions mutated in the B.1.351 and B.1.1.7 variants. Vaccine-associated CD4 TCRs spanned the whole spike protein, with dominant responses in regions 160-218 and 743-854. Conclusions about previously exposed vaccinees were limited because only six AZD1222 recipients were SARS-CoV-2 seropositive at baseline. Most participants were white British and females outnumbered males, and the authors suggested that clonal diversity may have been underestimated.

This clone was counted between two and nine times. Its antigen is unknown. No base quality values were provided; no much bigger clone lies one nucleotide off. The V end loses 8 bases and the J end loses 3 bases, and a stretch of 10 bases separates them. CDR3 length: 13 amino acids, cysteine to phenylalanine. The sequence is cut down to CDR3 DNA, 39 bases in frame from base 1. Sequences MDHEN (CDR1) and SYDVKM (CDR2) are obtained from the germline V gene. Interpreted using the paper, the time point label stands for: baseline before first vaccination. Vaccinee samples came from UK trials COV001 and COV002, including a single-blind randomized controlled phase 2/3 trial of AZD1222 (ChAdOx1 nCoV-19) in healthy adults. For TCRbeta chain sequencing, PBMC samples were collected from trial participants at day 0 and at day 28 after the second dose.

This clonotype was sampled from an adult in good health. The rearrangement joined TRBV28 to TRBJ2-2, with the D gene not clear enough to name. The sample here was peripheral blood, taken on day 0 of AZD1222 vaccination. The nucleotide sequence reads TGTGCCAGCCTCTACGGAGACACCGGGGAGCTGTTTTTT. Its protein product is CASLYGDTGELFF.